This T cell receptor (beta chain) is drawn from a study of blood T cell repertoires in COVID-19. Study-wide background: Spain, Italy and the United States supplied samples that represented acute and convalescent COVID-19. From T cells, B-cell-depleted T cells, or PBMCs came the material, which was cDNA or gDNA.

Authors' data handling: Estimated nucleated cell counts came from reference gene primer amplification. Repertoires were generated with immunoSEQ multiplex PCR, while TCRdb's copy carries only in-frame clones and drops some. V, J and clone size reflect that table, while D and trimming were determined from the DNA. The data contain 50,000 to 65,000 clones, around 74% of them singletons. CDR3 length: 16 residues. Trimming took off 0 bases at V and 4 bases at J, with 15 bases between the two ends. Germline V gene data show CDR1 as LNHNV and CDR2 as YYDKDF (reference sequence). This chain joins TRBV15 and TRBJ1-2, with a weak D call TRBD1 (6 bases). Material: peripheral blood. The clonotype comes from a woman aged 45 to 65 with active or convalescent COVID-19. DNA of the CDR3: TGTGCCACCAGCAGAGACAGACAGGACCTCCCCTATGGCTACACCTTC. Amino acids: CATSRDRQDLPYGYTF.